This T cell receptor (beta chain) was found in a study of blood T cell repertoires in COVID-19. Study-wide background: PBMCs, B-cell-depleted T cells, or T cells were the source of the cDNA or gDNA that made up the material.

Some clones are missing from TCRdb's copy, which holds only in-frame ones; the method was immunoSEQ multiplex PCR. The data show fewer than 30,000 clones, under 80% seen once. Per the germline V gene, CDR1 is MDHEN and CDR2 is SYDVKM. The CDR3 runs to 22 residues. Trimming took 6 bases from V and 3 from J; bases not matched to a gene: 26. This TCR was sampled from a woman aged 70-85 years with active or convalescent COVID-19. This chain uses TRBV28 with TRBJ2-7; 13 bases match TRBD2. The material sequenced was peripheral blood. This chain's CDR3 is CASSPTKSGTSGIWGAHYEQYF. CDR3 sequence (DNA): TGTGCCAGCAGCCCAACCAAGTCCGGGACTAGCGGGATATGGGGGGCACACTACGAGCAGTACTTC.